This T cell receptor (beta chain) comes out of a study of OX40 agonist ivuxolimab in advanced cancers. Sequencing used immunoSEQ multiplex PCR; TCRdb keeps in-frame clones, though not all of them. The table records 70,000 or so clones, 90% of them present only once. This clone has a handful of counts. V gave up 2 bases and J gave up 3 bases, with 11 bases separating them. This CDR3 is built from 14 residues. Germline-derived CDR1 and CDR2 are SGHTA and FQGNSA. The TCR was taken from an adult with an advanced solid tumor such as melanoma, head and neck, liver or kidney cancer. The source was CD4+ or CD8+ T cells sorted from blood, collected in a trial of the OX40 agonist ivuxolimab. The chain is built from TRBV7-2 and TRBJ2-7; D remains ambiguous. In DNA form, the CDR3 reads TGTGCCAGCAGCTTACAGGCCTTGGGCTACGAGCAGTACTTC. Amino acid sequence: CASSLQALGYEQYF.